This T cell receptor beta chain is from a study of blood T cell repertoires in COVID-19. CDR3 length: 17 amino acids. The germline CDR1 and CDR2 sequences are LGHNA and YNFKEQ. Deletions cut 0 bases from V and 0 bases from J, with 11 bases between. Authors' processing steps: Using reference gene primer amplification, nucleated cell counts were estimated. The table came from immunoSEQ multiplex PCR; TCRdb's copy has only in-frame clones and leaves some out. V and J calls and clone size come straight from that table; D and trimming were deduced from the DNA. The table lists 100,000 to 150,000 clones, roughly four fifths of them singletons.

This sequence originates from a woman aged 45-65 years with acute or convalescent COVID-19. The rearrangement joins TRBV4-2 to TRBJ1-4; no clear D gene. The sequenced sample consisted of peripheral blood. For the CDR3, the DNA is TGTGCCAGCAGCCAAGACGCGACAACTGCAACTAATGAAAAACTGTTTTTT. The encoded protein is CASSQDATTATNEKLFF.